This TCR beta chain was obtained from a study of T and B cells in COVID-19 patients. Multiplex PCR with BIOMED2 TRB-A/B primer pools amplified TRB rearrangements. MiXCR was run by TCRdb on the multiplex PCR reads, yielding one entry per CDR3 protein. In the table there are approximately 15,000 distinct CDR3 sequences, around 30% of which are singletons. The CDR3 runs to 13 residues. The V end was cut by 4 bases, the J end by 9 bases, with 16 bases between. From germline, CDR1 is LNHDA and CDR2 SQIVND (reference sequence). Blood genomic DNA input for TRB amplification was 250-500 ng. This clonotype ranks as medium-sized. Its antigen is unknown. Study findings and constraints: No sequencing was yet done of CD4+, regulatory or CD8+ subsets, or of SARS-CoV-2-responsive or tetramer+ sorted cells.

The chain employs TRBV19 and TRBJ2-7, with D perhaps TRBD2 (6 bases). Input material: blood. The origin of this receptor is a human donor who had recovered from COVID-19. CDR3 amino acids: CASSTGSGERQYF. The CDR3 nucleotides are TGTGCCAGTAGTACCGGCTCGGGGGAAAGGCAGTACTTC.